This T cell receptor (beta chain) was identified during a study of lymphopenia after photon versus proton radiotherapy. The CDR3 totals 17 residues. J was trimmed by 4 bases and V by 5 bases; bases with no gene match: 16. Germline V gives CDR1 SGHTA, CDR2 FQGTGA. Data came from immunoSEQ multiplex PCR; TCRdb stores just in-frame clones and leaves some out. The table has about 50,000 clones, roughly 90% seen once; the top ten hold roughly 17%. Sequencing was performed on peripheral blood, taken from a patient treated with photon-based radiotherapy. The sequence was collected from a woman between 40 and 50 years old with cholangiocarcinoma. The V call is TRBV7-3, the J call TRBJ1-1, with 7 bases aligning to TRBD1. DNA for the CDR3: TGTGCCAGCAGCCCAGGGGGAGGACAGGTGTGGGGCACTGAAGCTTTCTTT. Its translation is CASSPGGGQVWGTEAFF.